This T cell receptor (beta chain) was profiled in a study of T cell responses to AZD1222 COVID-19 vaccine. Study results and caveats: AZD1222 recipients seropositive at baseline numbered only 5 to 7. Regions 160-218 and 743-854 held dominance among vaccine-associated CD4 TCRs, which spanned spike. In the spike-specific TCR repertoire, nearly half reportedly target unmutated variant regions.

The germline gives CDR1 SGHRS, CDR2 YFSETQ. Trimming removed 4 bases from V and 5 bases from J; junction bases left unmatched: 5. CDR3 length: 13 residues. Produced via immunoSEQ multiplex PCR; TCRdb's table is partial and in-frame only. The repertoire holds some 200,000 clones, more than 80% seen once, with approximately 4% in the top ten. In the case of this clone: Antigen unknown.

The origin of this receptor is an adult who received the MenACWY meningococcal vaccine as a control. The material was peripheral blood, obtained 28 days after the second dose of the MenACWY control vaccine. V usage is TRBV5-1 and J usage is TRBJ1-1; 7 bases fit TRBD1. The CDR3 region is CASSLTGVTEAFF. The DNA of the CDR3 is TGCGCCAGCAGCCTTACAGGGGTAACTGAAGCTTTCTTT.